This TCR beta chain was captured by sequencing in a study of regulatory T cells in long-lasting Graves disease. Time point reported: newly diagnosed GD, antithyroid drugs for less than 3 months. PBMC RNA was the source of the TCR library. CDR3 regions were amplified by Arm-PCR using iRepertoire HTBI primers to build TCR beta libraries. Each CDR3 protein is one row after TCRdb ran MiXCR on the multiplex PCR reads. The sample lists some 350,000 distinct CDR3 sequences, 15% to 20% seen once, with 20% to 25% in the top ten. This clonotype was seen many times. The CDR3 consists of 12 residues. Trimming removed 3 bases at V and 9 bases at J, with 9 bases between. Germline CDR1 is GTSNPN and CDR2 is SVGIG (reference sequence). This sample was shared with a second study, whose subject was T cells in Graves' hyperthyroidism and ophthalmopathy.

Source: peripheral blood mononuclear cells (PBMCs), taken at new diagnosis, from a patient treated with antithyroid drugs. This clonotype was sampled from a woman aged 18-35 years with Graves disease. The chain joins TRBV30 to TRBJ1-6; unclear D gene. The CDR3 is CAWRESSSPLHF. The CDR3 DNA follows: TGTGCCTGGAGGGAATCTAGTTCACCCCTCCACTTT.